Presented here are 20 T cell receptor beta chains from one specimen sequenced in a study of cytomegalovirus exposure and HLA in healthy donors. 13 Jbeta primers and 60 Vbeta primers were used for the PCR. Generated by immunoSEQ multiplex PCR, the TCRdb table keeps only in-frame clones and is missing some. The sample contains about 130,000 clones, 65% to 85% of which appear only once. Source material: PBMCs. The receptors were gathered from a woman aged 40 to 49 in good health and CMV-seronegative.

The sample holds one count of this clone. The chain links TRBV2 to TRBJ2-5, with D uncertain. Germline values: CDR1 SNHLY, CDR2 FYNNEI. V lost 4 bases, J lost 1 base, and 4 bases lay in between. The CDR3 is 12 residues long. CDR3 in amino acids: CASSVRQETQYF. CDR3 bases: TGTGCCAGCAGTGTTCGCCAAGAGACCCAGTACTTC.

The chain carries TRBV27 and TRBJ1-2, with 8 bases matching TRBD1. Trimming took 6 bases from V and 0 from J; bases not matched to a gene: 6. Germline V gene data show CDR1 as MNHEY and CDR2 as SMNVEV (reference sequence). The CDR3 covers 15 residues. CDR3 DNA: TGTGCCAGCAGAGAAGACAGGGGCCCTAACTATGGCTACACCTTC. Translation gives CASREDRGPNYGYTF.

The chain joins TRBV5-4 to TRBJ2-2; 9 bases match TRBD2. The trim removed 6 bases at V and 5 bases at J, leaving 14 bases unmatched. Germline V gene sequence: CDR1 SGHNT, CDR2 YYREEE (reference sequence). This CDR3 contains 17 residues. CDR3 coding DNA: TGTGCCAGCACCGTAGGCGGGCTAGCGGGATCTACCGGGGAGCTGTTTTTT. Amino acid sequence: CASTVGGLAGSTGELFF.

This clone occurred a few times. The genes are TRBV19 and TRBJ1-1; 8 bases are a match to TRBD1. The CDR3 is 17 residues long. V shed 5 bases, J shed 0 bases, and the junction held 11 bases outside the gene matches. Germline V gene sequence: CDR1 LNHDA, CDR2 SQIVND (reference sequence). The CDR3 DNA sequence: TGTGCCAGTAGTCTGACAGGGGCACCCAACCTGAACACTGAAGCTTTCTTT. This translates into CASSLTGAPNLNTEAFF. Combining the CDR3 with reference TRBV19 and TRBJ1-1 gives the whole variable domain DGGITQSPKYLFRKEGQNVTLSCEQNLNHDAMYWYRQDPGQGLRLIYYSQIVNDFQKGDIAEGYSVSREKKESFPLTVTSAQKNPTAFYLCASSLTGAPNLNTEAFFGQGTRLTVV.

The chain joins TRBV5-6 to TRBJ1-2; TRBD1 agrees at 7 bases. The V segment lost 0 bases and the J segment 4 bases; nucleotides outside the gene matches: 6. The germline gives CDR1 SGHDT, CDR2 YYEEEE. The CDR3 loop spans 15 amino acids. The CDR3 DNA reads TGTGCCAGCAGCTTGGAGGGGGCGCGGGGCTATGGCTACACCTTC. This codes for CASSLEGARGYGYTF. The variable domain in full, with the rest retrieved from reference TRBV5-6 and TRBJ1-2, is DAGVTQSPTHLIKTRGQQVTLRCSPKSGHDTVSWYQQALGQGPQFIFQYYEEEERQRGNFPDRFSGHQFPNYSSELNVNALLLGDSALYLCASSLEGARGYGYTFGSGTRLTVV.

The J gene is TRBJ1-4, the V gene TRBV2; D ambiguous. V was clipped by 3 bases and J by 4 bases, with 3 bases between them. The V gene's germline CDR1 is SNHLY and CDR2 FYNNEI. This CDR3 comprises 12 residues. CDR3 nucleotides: TGTGCCAGCAGTGATCTTAATGAAAAACTGTTTTTT. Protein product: CASSDLNEKLFF.

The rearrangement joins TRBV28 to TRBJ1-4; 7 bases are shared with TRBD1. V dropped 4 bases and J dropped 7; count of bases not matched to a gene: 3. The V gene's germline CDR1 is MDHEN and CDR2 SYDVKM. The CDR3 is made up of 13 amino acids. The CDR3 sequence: CASSSYRGEKLFF. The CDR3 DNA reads TGTGCCAGCAGTTCCTACAGGGGTGAAAAACTGTTTTTT.

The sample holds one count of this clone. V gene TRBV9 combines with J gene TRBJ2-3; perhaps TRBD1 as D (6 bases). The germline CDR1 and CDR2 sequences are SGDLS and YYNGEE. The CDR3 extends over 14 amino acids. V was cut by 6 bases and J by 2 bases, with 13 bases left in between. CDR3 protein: CASTRGGSTDTQYF. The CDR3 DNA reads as TGTGCCAGCACCCGAGGGGGTTCCACAGATACGCAGTATTTT.

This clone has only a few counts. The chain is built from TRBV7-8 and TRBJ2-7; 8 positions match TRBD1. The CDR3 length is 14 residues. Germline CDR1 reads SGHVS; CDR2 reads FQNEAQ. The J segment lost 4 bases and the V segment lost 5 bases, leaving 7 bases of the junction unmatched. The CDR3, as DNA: TGTGCCAGCAGCCCCAGGACAGGGCTGTACGAGCAGTACTTC. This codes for CASSPRTGLYEQYF.

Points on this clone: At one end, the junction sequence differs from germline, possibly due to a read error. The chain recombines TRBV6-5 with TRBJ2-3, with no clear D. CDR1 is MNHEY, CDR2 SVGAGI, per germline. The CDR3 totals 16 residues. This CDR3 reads CAGSYKGGHSTDTQYF. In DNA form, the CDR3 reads TGTGCCGGCAGTTACAAAGGCGGCCATAGCACAGATACGCAGTATTTT.

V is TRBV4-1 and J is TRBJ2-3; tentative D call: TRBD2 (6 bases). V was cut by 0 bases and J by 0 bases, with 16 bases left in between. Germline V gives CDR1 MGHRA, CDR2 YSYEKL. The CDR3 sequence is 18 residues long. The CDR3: CASSQEVRTGTSTDTQYF. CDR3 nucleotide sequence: TGCGCCAGCAGCCAAGAAGTGAGAACCGGGACTAGCACAGATACGCAGTATTTT.

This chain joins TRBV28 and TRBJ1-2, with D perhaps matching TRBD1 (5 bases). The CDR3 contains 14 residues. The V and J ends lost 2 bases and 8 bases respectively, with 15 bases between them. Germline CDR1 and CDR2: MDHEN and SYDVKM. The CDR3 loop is CASSLLRQGNGYTF. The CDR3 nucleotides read TGTGCCAGCAGTTTACTCAGGCAGGGAAACGGCTACACCTTC.

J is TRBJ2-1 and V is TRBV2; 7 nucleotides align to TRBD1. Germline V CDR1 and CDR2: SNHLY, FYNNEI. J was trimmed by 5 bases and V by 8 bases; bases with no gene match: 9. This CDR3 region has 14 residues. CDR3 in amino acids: CASRFGTDHNEQFF. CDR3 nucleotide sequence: TGTGCCAGCCGTTTCGGGACAGATCACAATGAGCAGTTCTTC.

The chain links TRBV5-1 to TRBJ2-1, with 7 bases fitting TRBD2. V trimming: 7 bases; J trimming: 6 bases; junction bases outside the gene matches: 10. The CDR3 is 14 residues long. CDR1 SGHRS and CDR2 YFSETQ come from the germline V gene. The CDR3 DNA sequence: TGCGCCAGCGGACTAGGCACGGGGTCCAATGAGCAGTTCTTC. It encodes CASGLGTGSNEQFF. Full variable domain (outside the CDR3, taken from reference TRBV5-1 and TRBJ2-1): KAGVTQTPRYLIKTRGQQVTLSCSPISGHRSVSWYQQTPGQGLQFLFEYFSETQRNKGNFPGRFSGRQFSNSRSEMNVSTLELGDSALYLCASGLGTGSNEQFFGPGTRLTVL.

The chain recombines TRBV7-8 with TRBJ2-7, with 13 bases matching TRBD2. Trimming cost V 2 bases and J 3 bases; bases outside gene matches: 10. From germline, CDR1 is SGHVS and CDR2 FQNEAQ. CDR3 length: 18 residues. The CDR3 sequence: CASSLSVGLAGVSYEQYF. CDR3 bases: TGTGCCAGCAGCTTATCCGTCGGACTAGCGGGGGTGAGCTACGAGCAGTACTTC.

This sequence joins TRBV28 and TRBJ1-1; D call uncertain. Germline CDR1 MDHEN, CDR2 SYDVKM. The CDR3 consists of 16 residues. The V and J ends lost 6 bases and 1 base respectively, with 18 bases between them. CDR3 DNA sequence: TGTGCCAGCAGCCTCGACTCATCCCGGGGGAACACTGAAGCTTTCTTT. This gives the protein CASSLDSSRGNTEAFF.

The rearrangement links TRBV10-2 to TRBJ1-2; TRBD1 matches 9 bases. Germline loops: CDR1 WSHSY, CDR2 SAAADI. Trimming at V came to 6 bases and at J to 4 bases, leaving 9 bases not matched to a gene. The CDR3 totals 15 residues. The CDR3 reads CASSSGQGESYGYTF. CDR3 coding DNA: TGCGCCAGCAGCTCGGGACAGGGAGAGAGCTATGGCTACACCTTC.

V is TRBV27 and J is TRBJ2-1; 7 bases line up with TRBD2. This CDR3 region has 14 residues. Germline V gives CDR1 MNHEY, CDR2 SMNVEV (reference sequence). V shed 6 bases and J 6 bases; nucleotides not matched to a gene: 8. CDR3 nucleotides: TGTGCCAGCAGGGAGCAGGGAGGGGCCAATGAGCAGTTCTTC. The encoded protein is CASREQGGANEQFF.

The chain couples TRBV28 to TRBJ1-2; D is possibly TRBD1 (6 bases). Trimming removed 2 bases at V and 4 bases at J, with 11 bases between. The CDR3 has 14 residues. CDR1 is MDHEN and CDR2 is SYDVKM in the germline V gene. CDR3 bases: TGTGCCAGCAGTTTAACAGGGCCCGTCTATGGCTACACCTTC. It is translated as CASSLTGPVYGYTF.

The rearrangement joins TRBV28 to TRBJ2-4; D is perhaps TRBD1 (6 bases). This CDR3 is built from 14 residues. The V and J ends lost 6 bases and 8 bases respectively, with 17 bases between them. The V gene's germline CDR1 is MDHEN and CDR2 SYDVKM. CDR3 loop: CASSSGPGEHIQYF. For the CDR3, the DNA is TGTGCCAGCAGCTCGGGTCCAGGGGAACACATTCAGTACTTC.